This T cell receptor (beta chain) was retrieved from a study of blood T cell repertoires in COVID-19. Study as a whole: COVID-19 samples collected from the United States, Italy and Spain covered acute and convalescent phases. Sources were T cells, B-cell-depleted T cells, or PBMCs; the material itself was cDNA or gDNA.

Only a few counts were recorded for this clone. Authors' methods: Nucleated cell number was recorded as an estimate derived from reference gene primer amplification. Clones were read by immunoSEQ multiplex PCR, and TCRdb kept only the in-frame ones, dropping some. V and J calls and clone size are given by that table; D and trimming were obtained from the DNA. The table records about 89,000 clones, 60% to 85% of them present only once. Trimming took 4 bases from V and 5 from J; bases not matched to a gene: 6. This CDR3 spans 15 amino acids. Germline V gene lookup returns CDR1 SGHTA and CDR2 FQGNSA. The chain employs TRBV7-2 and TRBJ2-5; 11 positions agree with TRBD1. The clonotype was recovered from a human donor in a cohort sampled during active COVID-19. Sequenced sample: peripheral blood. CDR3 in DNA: TGTGCCAGCAGCTCTCCGGGACAGGGGGGGGAGACCCAGTACTTC. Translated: CASSSPGQGGETQYF.